This TCR beta chain appears in the sequencing data of a study of OX40 agonist ivuxolimab in advanced cancers. As for the study in general: All patients had ivuxolimab intravenously every 2 weeks at 0.01 to 10 mg/kg. Among those treated, three patients had partial responses, one with hepatocellular carcinoma and two with cutaneous melanoma.

For this clone: No antigen is known for it.

Study outcomes and limitations: The average count of expanded clones was higher among CD8+ T cells than among CD4+.

Sequencing used immunoSEQ multiplex PCR; TCRdb keeps in-frame clones, though not all of them. The sample lists 65,000 to 80,000 clones, approximately 80% seen once, with around 0.49% in the top ten. Germline loops: CDR1 KGHSH, CDR2 LQKENI. V was shortened by 1 base and J by 1 base, with 14 bases between the two germline ends. This CDR3 spans 16 amino acids. The origin of this receptor is an adult with an advanced solid tumor such as melanoma, head and neck, liver or kidney cancer. This chain connects TRBV18 to TRBJ2-7, with D perhaps matching TRBD1 (6 bases). Sequencing used CD4+ or CD8+ T cells sorted from blood, obtained in a trial of the OX40 agonist ivuxolimab. CDR3 DNA sequence: TGTGCCAGCTCACCACAGTCTGGCGGACAGTCCTACGAGCAGTACTTC. Translation: CASSPQSGGQSYEQYF.